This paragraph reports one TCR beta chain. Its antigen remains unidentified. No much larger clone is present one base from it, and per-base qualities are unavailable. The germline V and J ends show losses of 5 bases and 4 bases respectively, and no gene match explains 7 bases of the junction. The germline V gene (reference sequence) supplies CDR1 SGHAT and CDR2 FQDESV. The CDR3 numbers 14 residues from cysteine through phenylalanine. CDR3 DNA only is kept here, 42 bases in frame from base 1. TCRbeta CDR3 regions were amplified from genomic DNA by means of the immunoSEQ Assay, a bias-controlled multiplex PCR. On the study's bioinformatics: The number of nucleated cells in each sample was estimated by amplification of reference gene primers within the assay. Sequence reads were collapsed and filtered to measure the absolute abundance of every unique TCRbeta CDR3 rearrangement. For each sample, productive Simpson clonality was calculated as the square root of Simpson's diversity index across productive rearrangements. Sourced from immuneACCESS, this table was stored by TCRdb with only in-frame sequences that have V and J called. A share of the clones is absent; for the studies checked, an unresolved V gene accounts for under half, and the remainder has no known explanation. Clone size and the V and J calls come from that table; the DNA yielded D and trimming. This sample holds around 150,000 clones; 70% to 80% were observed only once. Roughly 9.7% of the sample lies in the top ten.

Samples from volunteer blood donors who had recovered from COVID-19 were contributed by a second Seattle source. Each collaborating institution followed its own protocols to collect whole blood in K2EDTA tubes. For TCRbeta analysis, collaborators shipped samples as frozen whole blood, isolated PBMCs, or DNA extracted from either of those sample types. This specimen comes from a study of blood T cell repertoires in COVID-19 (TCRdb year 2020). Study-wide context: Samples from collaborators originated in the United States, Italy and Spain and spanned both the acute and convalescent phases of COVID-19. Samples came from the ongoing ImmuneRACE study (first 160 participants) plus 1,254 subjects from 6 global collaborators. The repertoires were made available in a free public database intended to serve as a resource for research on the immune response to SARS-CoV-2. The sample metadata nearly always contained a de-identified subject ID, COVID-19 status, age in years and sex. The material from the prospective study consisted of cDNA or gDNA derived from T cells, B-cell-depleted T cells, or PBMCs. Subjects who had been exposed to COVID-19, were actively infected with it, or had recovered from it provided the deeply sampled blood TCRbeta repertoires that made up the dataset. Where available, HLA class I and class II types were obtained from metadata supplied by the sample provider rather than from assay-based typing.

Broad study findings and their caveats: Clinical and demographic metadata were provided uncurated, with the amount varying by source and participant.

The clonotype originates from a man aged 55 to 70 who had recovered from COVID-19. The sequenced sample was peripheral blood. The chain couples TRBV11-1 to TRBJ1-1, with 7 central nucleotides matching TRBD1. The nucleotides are TGTGCCAGCAGCAGAGGGGGCGCCTCCACTGAAGCTTTCTTT. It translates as CASSRGGASTEAFF.